This T cell receptor (beta chain) was recovered during a study of shared clonotypes between healthy human individuals. Study-level results: Naive subsets usually exceeded memory subsets in estimated richness.

Only CD45RO-negative cells positively selected for CCR7 counted as naive CD8 cells, so terminally differentiated effector memory CD45RA+ cells were excluded. On this clone: What it binds is not known.

Assay execution proceeded at the deep level. Profiling relied on immunoSEQ multiplex PCR, and the TCRdb table lists in-frame clones only, not all of them. This table has roughly 2,000,000 clones, just under 95% appearing once. This CDR3 spans 16 amino acids. CDR1 and CDR2 from the germline V gene are SGHVS and FQNEAQ. V shed 1 base and J 1 base; nucleotides not matched to a gene: 0. The sequence derives from a man between 18 and 29 years old in good health. Some clones in this sample may be carry-over from other donors' samples. The sample consisted of naive CD8+ T cells from PBMCs. The V gene is TRBV7-8, the J gene TRBJ2-5; 13 bases are shared with TRBD2. The CDR3: CASSLGTSGSQETQYF. The CDR3 DNA reads TGTGCCAGCAGCTTAGGGACTAGCGGGAGCCAAGAGACCCAGTACTTC.